A single count supports the clone carrying this TCR beta chain. This entry belongs to a study of blood T cell repertoires in COVID-19. Sequencing used immunoSEQ multiplex PCR; TCRdb keeps in-frame clones, though not all of them. The repertoire holds under 300,000 clones, with roughly 89% as singletons. The study counted Cohort 3 donors as recovered given two negative PCRs, clearance, or symptom resolution. CDR1 and CDR2 (germline): SGDLS, YYNGEE. The CDR3 is 15 residues long. Trimming cost V 0 bases and J 8 bases; bases outside gene matches: 6. The rearrangement links TRBV9 to TRBJ1-4, with TRBD1 matching over 8 bases. This receptor was obtained from an older woman who had recovered from COVID-19. Sequencing input: PBMCs or T cells enriched from blood (not recorded which). As DNA, the CDR3 is TGTGCCAGCAGCGTAGGAGGGACAGGTAGCGAAAAACTGTTTTTT. This translates into CASSVGGTGSEKLFF.